This T cell receptor (beta chain) was found in a study of blood T cell repertoires in COVID-19. Across the study: The samples span acute and convalescent COVID-19 from the United States, Italy and Spain. T cells, B-cell-depleted T cells, or PBMCs supplied cDNA or gDNA.

Authors' methods: Estimation of nucleated cell counts was performed using reference gene primer amplification. TCRdb's copy holds only in-frame clones and misses some; the assay was immunoSEQ multiplex PCR. V and J calls and clone size are those listed in that table; D and trimming were worked out from the DNA. The sample lists 150,000 or so clones; 86% were seen once. Per the germline V gene, CDR1 is GTSNPN and CDR2 is SVGIG (reference sequence). The J segment lost 6 bases and the V segment lost 4 bases, leaving 14 bases of the junction unmatched. This CDR3 comprises 16 residues. J is TRBJ1-2 and V is TRBV30; 10 bases are shared with TRBD1. The sequenced sample was peripheral blood. This clonotype was sampled from a man between 18 and 29 years old with acute or convalescent COVID-19. CDR3: CAWTSRPGQGKNGYTF. CDR3 DNA sequence: TGTGCCTGGACCTCACGACCGGGACAGGGGAAGAATGGCTACACCTTC. Variable domain in full (rest from reference TRBV30 and TRBJ1-2): SQTIHQWPATLVQPVGSPLSLECTVEGTSNPNLYWYRQAAGRGLQLLFYSVGIGQISSEVPQNLSASRPQDRQFILSSKKLLLSDSGFYLCAWTSRPGQGKNGYTFGSGTRLTVV.